This entry lists 15 T cell receptor beta chains sequenced from one sample in a study of cytomegalovirus exposure and HLA in healthy donors. PCR amplification relied on 60 Vbeta primers (plus 13 Jbeta primers). Assay: immunoSEQ multiplex PCR; the TCRdb copy retains only in-frame clones and omits some. The repertoire has some 120,000 clones, around three quarters of them found once; the top ten carry 2% to 2.5%. The sequencing input was PBMCs. These receptors were collected from a human donor in good health.

V is TRBV29-1 and J is TRBJ2-7; D gene uncertain. CDR3 size: 10 residues. CDR1 and CDR2 from the germline V gene are SQVTM and ANQGSEA. Deletions cut 4 bases from V and 3 bases from J, with 4 bases between. CDR3 DNA sequence: TGCAGCGTTGGGAGCTACGAGCAGTACTTC. Translating gives CSVGSYEQYF.

V and J are TRBV18 and TRBJ2-6; D may be TRBD1 (6 bases). In germline, CDR1 is KGHSH, CDR2 LQKENI. The V end lost 6 bases, the J end lost 11 bases, and 11 bases lay between the germline ends. This CDR3 is 12 amino acids long. The DNA for the CDR3 is TGTGCCAGCTCGGGGAACAGGGACGTCCTGACTTTC. Its translation: CASSGNRDVLTF. Based on the CDR3 plus reference TRBV18 and TRBJ2-6, the full variable domain is NAGVMQNPRHLVRRRGQEARLRCSPMKGHSHVYWYRQLPEEGLKFMVYLQKENIIDESGMPKERFSAEFPKEGPSILRIQQVVRGDSAAYFCASSGNRDVLTFGAGSRLTVL.

V and J are TRBV29-1 and TRBJ1-4, with D possibly being TRBD1 (5 bases). The V and J ends lost 2 bases and 17 bases respectively, with 18 bases between them. The CDR3 sequence is 12 residues long. Germline V gene sequence: CDR1 SQVTM, CDR2 ANQGSEA. CDR3 amino acids: CSVELNRGRIFF. Written as DNA, the CDR3 is TGCAGCGTTGAATTAAATAGGGGTCGAATTTTTTTT.

V gene TRBV25-1 combines with J gene TRBJ1-2; the match to TRBD1 covers 9 bases. Germline V gene data show CDR1 as MGHDK and CDR2 as SYGVNS. The CDR3 length is 15 residues. With 3 bases clipped from V and 8 bases from J, the junction kept 10 bases outside the gene matches. The CDR3 DNA reads as TGTGCCAGCAGTGATTGGGCAAGGACAGGGGAAGGCTACACCTTC. This translates into CASSDWARTGEGYTF.

The chain is built from TRBV11-3 and TRBJ2-5; 7 positions match TRBD1. The CDR3 loop spans 15 amino acids. Trimming cost V 1 base and J 0 bases; bases outside gene matches: 2. Germline V gives CDR1 SGHNT, CDR2 YENEEA. The CDR3: CASSLGGTDQETQYF. The CDR3 DNA follows: TGTGCCAGCAGCTTAGGAGGGACAGACCAAGAGACCCAGTACTTC. The full variable domain, with the rest looked up from reference TRBV11-3 and TRBJ2-5, is EAGVVQSPRYKIIEKKQPVAFWCNPISGHNTLYWYLQNLGQGPELLIRYENEEAVDDSQLPKDRFSAERLKGVDSTLKIQPAELGDSAVYLCASSLGGTDQETQYFGPGTRLLVL.

The chain links TRBV28 to TRBJ2-5; D is possibly TRBD1 (6 bases). The J call may be incorrect, as the DNA end agrees better with TRBJ2-7. The germline V gene encodes CDR1 MDHEN and CDR2 SYDVKM. This CDR3 contains 14 residues. In nucleotides, the CDR3 is TGTGCCAGCAGTTTATTACAGGGTAGTTCCGAGCAGTACTTC. This sequence encodes CASSLLQGSSEQYF.

The J gene is TRBJ2-7, the V gene TRBV7-2, with TRBD2 identical over 8 bases. V dropped 4 bases and J dropped 1; count of bases not matched to a gene: 9. The germline CDR1 and CDR2 sequences are SGHTA and FQGNSA. CDR3 length: 16 residues. In nucleotides, the CDR3 is TGTGCCAGCAGCTACGGGGGGGGCAAATCGTCCTACGAGCAGTACTTC. Amino acids: CASSYGGGKSSYEQYF.

There are a few counts of this clone. The chain couples TRBV7-2 to TRBJ1-2, with TRBD1 matching over 9 bases. The V segment lost 1 base and the J segment 5 bases; nucleotides outside the gene matches: 5. Germline values: CDR1 SGHTA, CDR2 FQGNSA. The CDR3 totals 15 residues. The CDR3 sequence: CASSLGQGVGYGYTF. The CDR3 nucleotides read TGTGCCAGCAGCTTAGGACAGGGGGTAGGGTATGGCTACACCTTC.

This rearrangement joins TRBV5-5 to TRBJ2-5; 7 bases match TRBD1. The CDR3 consists of 15 residues. V shed 4 bases and J 3 bases; nucleotides not matched to a gene: 9. Germline V gives CDR1 SGHKS, CDR2 YYEKEE (reference sequence). The CDR3 DNA reads as TGTGCCAGCAGCCCTCGGACAGGCCGGGAAGAGACCCAGTACTTC. Amino acid sequence: CASSPRTGREETQYF.

J is TRBJ1-2 and V is TRBV30; no reliable D call. CDR1 is GTSNPN and CDR2 is SVGIG in the germline V gene (reference sequence). CDR3 length equals 13 residues. Trimming removed 0 bases from V and 8 bases from J, with 13 bases in between. CDR3 sequence (DNA): TGTGCCTGGAGTGTAGCTATTAGCGGGGGCTACACCTTC. It translates to CAWSVAISGGYTF.

The chain joins TRBV5-1 to TRBJ2-2; D gene uncertain. Looked up from germline, CDR1 is SGHRS and CDR2 is YFSETQ. The CDR3 extends over 12 amino acids. V lost 7 bases and J 3 bases, leaving 7 bases between the germline ends. CDR3 coding DNA: TGCGCCAGCGGGCCCGACACCGGGGAGCTGTTTTTT. Translating it yields CASGPDTGELFF.

V usage is TRBV5-1 and J usage is TRBJ1-1; TRBD1 agrees at 8 bases. J gave up 2 bases and V 2 bases, and 8 bases lay outside the gene matches. Germline CDR1 SGHRS, CDR2 YFSETQ. The CDR3 runs 16 residues. The CDR3 DNA follows: TGCGCCAGCAGCTTCTCTCGGACAGGGCTCAACACTGAAGCTTTCTTT. Its translation is CASSFSRTGLNTEAFF.

This clone has a single count. The genes are TRBV11-3 and TRBJ2-1, with 13 nucleotides matching TRBD2. Germline loops: CDR1 SGHNT, CDR2 YENEEA. This CDR3 region has 15 residues. Unmatched junction bases numbered 4, after V lost 5 bases and J lost 6 bases. The CDR3 is CASSRTSGSTNEQFF. In DNA form, the CDR3 reads TGTGCCAGCAGCCGGACTAGCGGGAGTACCAATGAGCAGTTCTTC.

The rearrangement links TRBV5-1 to TRBJ1-5; D not resolved. V gave up 0 bases and J gave up 6 bases, with 13 bases separating them. CDR3 size: 15 residues. Germline CDR1 reads SGHRS; CDR2 reads YFSETQ. This CDR3 reads CASSLGGSGSQPQHF. CDR3 DNA sequence: TGCGCCAGCAGCTTGGGAGGGAGCGGGAGTCAGCCCCAGCATTTT.

This chain joins TRBV4-2 and TRBJ2-3, with TRBD2 as a possible D gene (6 bases). V shed 1 base and J shed 5 bases, with 13 bases lying between them. Germline CDR1 reads LGHNA; CDR2 reads YNFKEQ. CDR3 length equals 15 residues. The CDR3 loop is CASSQGTAEGDTQYF. For the CDR3, the DNA is TGTGCCAGCAGCCAAGGCACAGCGGAGGGAGATACGCAGTATTTT.